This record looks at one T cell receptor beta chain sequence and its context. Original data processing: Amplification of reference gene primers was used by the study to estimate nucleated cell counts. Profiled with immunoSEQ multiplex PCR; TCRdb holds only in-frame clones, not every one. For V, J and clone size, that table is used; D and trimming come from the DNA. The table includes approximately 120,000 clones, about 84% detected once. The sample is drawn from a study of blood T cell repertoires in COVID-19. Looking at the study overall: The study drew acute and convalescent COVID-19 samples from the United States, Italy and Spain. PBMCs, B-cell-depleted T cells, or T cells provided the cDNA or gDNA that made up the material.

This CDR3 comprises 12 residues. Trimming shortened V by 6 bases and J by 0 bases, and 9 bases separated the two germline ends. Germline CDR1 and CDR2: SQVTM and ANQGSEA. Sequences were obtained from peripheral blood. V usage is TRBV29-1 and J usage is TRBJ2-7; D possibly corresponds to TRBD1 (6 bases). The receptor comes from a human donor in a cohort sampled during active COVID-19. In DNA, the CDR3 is TGCAGCGTGGGACATGACTCCTACGAGCAGTACTTC. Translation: CSVGHDSYEQYF.